These 19 T cell receptor beta chains share one sample of origin, sequenced in a study of cytomegalovirus exposure and HLA in healthy donors. Here immunoSEQ multiplex PCR was the method, and the copy in TCRdb shows in-frame clones only, minus some. The data hold about 200,000 clones, with 84% observed a single time. The sequenced sample consisted of PBMCs. The receptors come from a young woman in good health and CMV-seropositive.

This clone was counted a single time. The chain links TRBV28 to TRBJ1-2; D is uncertain. V was clipped by 1 base and J by 4 bases, with 19 bases between them. CDR1 is MDHEN and CDR2 is SYDVKM in the germline V gene. This CDR3 region has 17 residues. CDR3 nucleotides: TGTGCCAGCAGTTTATCCCCCGCCAAACAACCTTCCTATGGCTACACCTTC. Amino acid sequence: CASSLSPAKQPSYGYTF.

CDR3 in amino acids: CASSEGPPNSGNTIYF. The CDR3 DNA follows: TGTGCCAGCAGTGAGGGCCCTCCGAACTCTGGAAACACCATATATTTT. The chain carries TRBV2 and TRBJ1-3; D is unclear. The CDR3 runs 16 residues. V shed 3 bases and J shed 0 bases, with 12 bases lying between them. Germline assignment: CDR1 SNHLY and CDR2 FYNNEI.

The chain is built from TRBV15 and TRBJ1-4, with D uncertain. Germline V gene data show CDR1 as LNHNV and CDR2 as YYDKDF (reference sequence). V gave up 0 bases and J gave up 7 bases, with 12 bases separating them. The CDR3 has 15 residues. The CDR3 DNA follows: TGTGCCACCAGCAGAGATTTAACAGTCAGTGAAAAACTGTTTTTT. Translating it yields CATSRDLTVSEKLFF.

The rearrangement uses TRBV6-4 and TRBJ2-5; 8 positions match TRBD2. J gave up 2 bases and V 3 bases, and 2 bases lay outside the gene matches. In germline, CDR1 is MRHNA, CDR2 SNTAGT. The length of the CDR3 is 14 residues. The CDR3 reads CASSELAGQETQYF. The CDR3 nucleotides are TGTGCCAGCAGTGAATTAGCGGGGCAAGAGACCCAGTACTTC.

The chain is built from TRBV19 and TRBJ2-2; no reliable D call. Looked up from germline, CDR1 is LNHDA and CDR2 is SQIVND (reference sequence). Deletions cut 6 bases from V and 2 bases from J, with 13 bases between. CDR3 length: 15 amino acids. CDR3 sequence: CASSTKRPNTGELFF. As DNA, the CDR3 is TGTGCCAGTAGCACTAAGCGCCCCAACACCGGGGAGCTGTTTTTT.

The J gene is TRBJ1-1, the V gene TRBV25-1; perhaps TRBD1 as D (5 bases). Germline V gene lookup returns CDR1 MGHDK and CDR2 SYGVNS. CDR3 size: 12 residues. Trimming removed 6 bases from V and 3 bases from J, with 8 bases in between. CDR3 sequence (DNA): TGTGCCAGCAGCTGGGGGGACACTGAAGCTTTCTTT. Encoded protein: CASSWGDTEAFF.

This clone was detected only a few times. The V gene is TRBV27, the J gene TRBJ2-1; 10 nucleotides match TRBD1. J lost 9 bases, V lost 5 bases, and 19 bases had no gene match. The germline CDR1 and CDR2 sequences are MNHEY and SMNVEV (reference sequence). The CDR3 is 18 residues long. CDR3 DNA sequence: TGTGCCAGCAGTCGCACCTCTTCCGGGACAGGGGAAGTTTCTGAGCAGTTCTTC. It yields the protein CASSRTSSGTGEVSEQFF.

The rearrangement links TRBV19 to TRBJ2-3; possible D gene TRBD2, 5 bases. CDR1 and CDR2 from the germline V gene are LNHDA and SQIVND (reference sequence). Trimming stripped 4 bases from V and 6 bases from J, with 11 bases between. The CDR3 runs 13 residues. This chain's CDR3 is CASSTLRGDTQYF. In DNA form, the CDR3 reads TGTGCCAGTAGTACCCTTCGAGGGGATACGCAGTATTTT. Full variable domain (missing parts from reference TRBV19 and TRBJ2-3): DGGITQSPKYLFRKEGQNVTLSCEQNLNHDAMYWYRQDPGQGLRLIYYSQIVNDFQKGDIAEGYSVSREKKESFPLTVTSAQKNPTAFYLCASSTLRGDTQYFGPGTRLTVL.

This clone has a handful of counts. V gene TRBV5-6 combines with J gene TRBJ2-7, with 9 bases matching TRBD1. Germline V lookup: CDR1 SGHDT, CDR2 YYEEEE. V was clipped by 4 bases and J by 13 bases; unmatched bases: 9. The CDR3 extends over 12 amino acids. DNA for the CDR3: TGTGCCAGCAGCCGCGGACAGGGGAGCCCTTACTTC. Protein: CASSRGQGSPYF.

In its sample, this clone was seen once. The chain is built from TRBV6-5 and TRBJ2-7; 7 nucleotides line up with TRBD1. The CDR3 runs 14 residues. From germline, CDR1 is MNHEY and CDR2 SVGAGI. The ends lost 4 bases at V and 0 bases at J; junction bases unmatched: 3. The CDR3 DNA reads TGTGCCAGCAGTTTCGGGACAGCCTCCTACGAGCAGTACTTC. It encodes CASSFGTASYEQYF.

The V and J genes are TRBV7-6 and TRBJ2-7, with TRBD2 matching over 14 bases. J gave up 3 bases and V 5 bases, and 3 bases lay outside the gene matches. This CDR3 has 15 residues. Germline values: CDR1 SGHVS, CDR2 FNYEAQ. The CDR3 is CASSLGTSGSYEQYF. CDR3 sequence (DNA): TGTGCCAGCAGCCTAGGGACTAGCGGGAGCTACGAGCAGTACTTC.

V gene TRBV5-1 combines with J gene TRBJ1-5, with D possibly TRBD1 on 6 matching bases. CDR3 length equals 15 residues. V dropped 1 base and J dropped 8 bases, with 16 bases sitting between them. The germline gives CDR1 SGHRS, CDR2 YFSETQ. The CDR3 coding sequence is TGCGCCAGCAGCTTGCGGAAGGGAACAGGGAAGCCCCAGCATTTT. This encodes CASSLRKGTGKPQHF.

The chain has TRBV19 and TRBJ1-2, with TRBD1 identical over 9 bases. This CDR3 region has 13 residues. Per the germline V gene, CDR1 is LNHDA and CDR2 is SQIVND (reference sequence). V was pared by 7 bases and J by 7 bases, with 7 bases of the junction left unmatched. The CDR3 DNA reads as TGTGCCAGTAAACGGACAGGGGTTTCTGGCTACACCTTC. Encoded protein: CASKRTGVSGYTF.

This chain joins TRBV10-3 and TRBJ2-1; 10 positions agree with TRBD2. V lost 7 bases to trimming and J lost 6 bases; unmatched junction nucleotides: 6. The CDR3 contains 14 residues. Germline V gene data show CDR1 as ENHRY and CDR2 as SYGVKD. Written as DNA, the CDR3 is TGTGCCATCACCCCTAGCGGGAGAACCAATGAGCAGTTCTTC. This gives the protein CAITPSGRTNEQFF.

V and J are TRBV28 and TRBJ1-5; no clear D. V gave up 5 bases and J gave up 4 bases, with 12 bases separating them. The CDR3 length is 14 residues. From germline, CDR1 is MDHEN and CDR2 SYDVKM. The CDR3 spells CASSLQASNQPQHF. The CDR3 DNA reads as TGTGCCAGCAGTCTTCAAGCTTCGAATCAGCCCCAGCATTTT.

The V call is TRBV5-6, the J call TRBJ2-3; D is unclear. Germline CDR1 SGHDT, CDR2 YYEEEE. The length of the CDR3 is 15 residues. The V and J ends lost 3 bases and 2 bases respectively, with 13 bases between them. CDR3: CASSSNPTHTDTQYF. The CDR3 bases are TGTGCCAGCAGCTCGAACCCCACTCACACAGATACGCAGTATTTT.

The chain joins TRBV27 to TRBJ2-1; D perhaps matches TRBD2 (6 bases). From germline, CDR1 is MNHEY and CDR2 SMNVEV (reference sequence). V was clipped by 3 bases and J by 4 bases, with 13 bases between them. The CDR3 spans 15 residues. Written as DNA, the CDR3 is TGTGCCAGCAGTTTCGTGGGAGGCCTTTACAATGAGCAGTTCTTC. Its protein is CASSFVGGLYNEQFF.

The V and J genes are TRBV6-5 and TRBJ2-7; TRBD2 matches at 10 bases. The CDR3 spans 14 residues. Per germline, CDR1 MNHEY and CDR2 SVGAGI. V was clipped by 5 bases and J by 6 bases; unmatched bases: 7. The CDR3 reads CASSKREGQSEQYF. The CDR3 DNA follows: TGTGCCAGCAGTAAGCGGGAGGGCCAGAGCGAGCAGTACTTC.

This sequence joins TRBV28 and TRBJ1-1; no clear D. The CDR3 has 14 residues. Germline CDR1 reads MDHEN; CDR2 reads SYDVKM. V lost 3 bases, J lost 5 bases, and 13 bases lay in between. CDR3 sequence (DNA): TGTGCCAGCAGTTTGGCCGGGGTGGGTACTGAAGCTTTCTTT. As protein: CASSLAGVGTEAFF. Combining the CDR3 with reference TRBV28 and TRBJ1-1 gives the whole variable domain DVKVTQSSRYLVKRTGEKVFLECVQDMDHENMFWYRQDPGLGLRLIYFSYDVKMKEKGDIPEGYSVSREKKERFSLILESASTNQTSMYLCASSLAGVGTEAFFGQGTRLTVV.